Sequencing of this T cell receptor (beta chain) was carried out in a study of T-cell memory formation after mild COVID-19. Findings of the study overall: Cross-reactive memory appears to have joined, as suggested by some responding clones showing up in pre-infection memory. Those CD4+ clones that contracted were mainly in CM and EM (CD8+ ones in EMRA). SARS-CoV-2 specificity of second-wave clones peaking day 37 was unconfirmed.

This clonotype was picked up many times. What it binds is not known. The V end was cut by 0 bases, the J end by 4 bases, with 9 bases between. Germline CDR1 is KGHSH and CDR2 is LQKENI. The CDR3 contains 14 residues. One entry per CDR3 protein, called by TCRdb with MiXCR from the 5' RACE reads. Among 250,000 to 350,000 distinct CDR3 sequences, about 13% were seen once, and the ten largest hold 21%. The J gene is TRBJ2-5, the V gene TRBV18, with TRBD2 as a possible D gene (6 bases). The clonotype comes from a young man who had mild COVID-19 (a few samples of this study predate the infection). Cell type and time point are not known. The specimen was PBMCs or a T cell subset sorted from them (not recorded which). The CDR3 bases are TGTGCCAGCTCACCACCGGGGGGAGTAGAGACCCAGTACTTC. It encodes CASSPPGGVETQYF.